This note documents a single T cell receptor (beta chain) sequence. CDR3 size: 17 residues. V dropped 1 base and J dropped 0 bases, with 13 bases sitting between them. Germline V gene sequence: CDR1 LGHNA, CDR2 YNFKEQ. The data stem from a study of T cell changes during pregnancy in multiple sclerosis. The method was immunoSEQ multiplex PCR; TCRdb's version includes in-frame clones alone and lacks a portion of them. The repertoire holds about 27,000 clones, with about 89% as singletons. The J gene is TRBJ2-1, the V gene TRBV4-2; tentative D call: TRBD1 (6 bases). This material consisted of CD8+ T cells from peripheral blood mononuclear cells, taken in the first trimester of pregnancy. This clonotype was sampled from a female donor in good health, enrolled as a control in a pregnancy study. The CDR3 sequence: CASSQAFQGSSYNEQFF. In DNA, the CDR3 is TGTGCCAGCAGCCAAGCCTTCCAGGGGAGCTCCTACAATGAGCAGTTCTTC.